A selection of T cell receptor beta chains follows, all from one sample in a study of T cell changes during pregnancy in multiple sclerosis. The method was immunoSEQ multiplex PCR; TCRdb's version includes in-frame clones alone and lacks a portion of them. The data contain 45,000 to 55,000 clones, roughly nine tenths of them singletons. Sequenced here: peripheral blood, sampled in the first trimester of pregnancy. These receptors all stem from a female donor in good health, enrolled as a control in a pregnancy study. Each CDR3 is given with its conserved first and last residue. The order of the fields is J gene, V gene, clone size, D gene, CDR3 DNA, CDR3 protein. D genes are given only for firm matches. Clone sizes are given selectively: once, few, many, or a class where the clone is expanded.

J gene: TRBJ1-2
V gene: TRBV6-5
clone size: NA
D gene: TRBD1
CDR3 DNA: TGTGCCAGCAGTTACCGGGACAGGGGTGGCTACACCTTC
CDR3 protein: CASSYRDRGGYTF

J gene: TRBJ2-7
V gene: TRBV11-2
clone size: NA
D gene: TRBD1
CDR3 DNA: TGTGCCAGCAGCCCAATCTCCCGGGACAGGGGGGCGGGGTACGAGCAGTACTTC
CDR3 protein: CASSPISRDRGAGYEQYF

J gene: TRBJ1-6
V gene: TRBV30
clone size: once
D gene: NA
CDR3 DNA: TGTGCCTGGAGTGCACAAAGGTCCGACAGCTCCTATAATTCACCCCTCCACTTT
CDR3 protein: CAWSAQRSDSSYNSPLHF

J gene: TRBJ1-3
V gene: TRBV28
clone size: NA
D gene: NA
CDR3 DNA: TGTGCCAGCATCGATCTAAGGGGCTCCGGAAACACCATATATTTT
CDR3 protein: CASIDLRGSGNTIYF

J gene: TRBJ2-5
V gene: TRBV5-1
clone size: NA
D gene: NA
CDR3 DNA: TGCGCCAGCAGGGAGGAACTTGAGACCCAGTACTTC
CDR3 protein: CASREELETQYF

J gene: TRBJ2-1
V gene: TRBV5-1
clone size: NA
D gene: TRBD1
CDR3 DNA: TGCGCCAGCAGCTCTCCGGGACAGGGTTTTGGGTACAATGAGCAGTTCTTC
CDR3 protein: CASSSPGQGFGYNEQFF

J gene: TRBJ2-3
V gene: TRBV2
clone size: NA
D gene: NA
CDR3 DNA: TGTGCCAGCAGACCGGGGGAGACCACAGATACGCAGTATTTT
CDR3 protein: CASRPGETTDTQYF

J gene: TRBJ2-3
V gene: TRBV4-2
clone size: NA
D gene: TRBD2
CDR3 DNA: TGTGCCAGCAGCCAAGATATGATAGCGGGAGGATGGGATACGCAGTATTTT
CDR3 protein: CASSQDMIAGGWDTQYF

J gene: TRBJ2-4
V gene: TRBV27
clone size: NA
D gene: NA
CDR3 DNA: TGTGCCAGCGGGGGCAGGAAAAACATTCAGTACTTC
CDR3 protein: CASGGRKNIQYF

J gene: TRBJ2-7
V gene: TRBV27
clone size: NA
D gene: NA
CDR3 DNA: TGTGCCAGCAGACGGGTGACGGGGGTCGAGCAGTACTTC
CDR3 protein: CASRRVTGVEQYF

J gene: TRBJ2-7
V gene: TRBV5-1
clone size: NA
D gene: NA
CDR3 DNA: TGCGCCAGCAGCTTGGTCAGGGGCCGGAACGAGCAGTACTTC
CDR3 protein: CASSLVRGRNEQYF

J gene: TRBJ2-1
V gene: TRBV9
clone size: NA
D gene: TRBD1
CDR3 DNA: TGTGCCAGCAGCGGCGCAGGGGGCCTCTACAATGAGCAGTTCTTC
CDR3 protein: CASSGAGGLYNEQFF

J gene: TRBJ1-5
V gene: TRBV6-1
clone size: NA
D gene: NA
CDR3 DNA: TGTGCCGCCGCCCCCTTGCGGAATCAGCCCCAGCATTTT
CDR3 protein: CAAAPLRNQPQHF

J gene: TRBJ2-5
V gene: TRBV6-1
clone size: NA
D gene: NA
CDR3 DNA: TGTGCCAGCAGTGATGCAGATGTAGAGACCCAGTACTTC
CDR3 protein: CASSDADVETQYF

J gene: TRBJ1-2
V gene: TRBV29-1
clone size: NA
D gene: TRBD1
CDR3 DNA: TGCAGCGTTCCTGGGACAGGGGGAGTATGGTCTAACTATGGCTACACCTTC
CDR3 protein: CSVPGTGGVWSNYGYTF

J gene: TRBJ2-2
V gene: TRBV5-1
clone size: NA
D gene: TRBD1
CDR3 DNA: TGCGCCAGCAGCTTGGCTTTTGGACAGGCCGCCGGGACCGGGGAGCTGTTTTTT
CDR3 protein: CASSLAFGQAAGTGELFF

J gene: TRBJ2-1
V gene: TRBV2
clone size: NA
D gene: NA
CDR3 DNA: TGTGCCAGCAGGACCGGGACTGGGAATGAGCAGTTCTTC
CDR3 protein: CASRTGTGNEQFF

J gene: TRBJ2-1
V gene: TRBV5-4
clone size: NA
D gene: NA
CDR3 DNA: TGTGCCAGCAGCTTAGGACTACCCCGGGACAATGAGCAGTTCTTC
CDR3 protein: CASSLGLPRDNEQFF

J gene: TRBJ2-5
V gene: TRBV9
clone size: NA
D gene: NA
CDR3 DNA: TGTGCCAGCAGCGTTGCTAGCAGGGAGACCCAGTACTTC
CDR3 protein: CASSVASRETQYF

J gene: TRBJ1-6
V gene: TRBV5-1
clone size: NA
D gene: TRBD1
CDR3 DNA: TGCGCCAGCAGCTTGATACAACAGGGGGCGTCGTCACCCCTCCACTTT
CDR3 protein: CASSLIQQGASSPLHF

J gene: TRBJ2-1
V gene: TRBV9
clone size: NA
D gene: TRBD2
CDR3 DNA: TGTGCCAGCAGCGTAGGACTAGCGAGGGGGAATGAGCAGTTCTTC
CDR3 protein: CASSVGLARGNEQFF

J gene: TRBJ2-5
V gene: TRBV13
clone size: NA
D gene: NA
CDR3 DNA: TGTGCCAGCAGCTCGAGTTGGGAGACCCAGTACTTC
CDR3 protein: CASSSSWETQYF

J gene: TRBJ2-3
V gene: TRBV28
clone size: NA
D gene: NA
CDR3 DNA: TGTGCCAGCGGGTCTGGGGGGGCCAGCACAGATACGCAGTATTTT
CDR3 protein: CASGSGGASTDTQYF

J gene: TRBJ1-1
V gene: TRBV6-1
clone size: NA
D gene: NA
CDR3 DNA: TGTGCCAGCAGTGAAGGGGTCATAGCAGGGGCTGAAGCTTTCTTT
CDR3 protein: CASSEGVIAGAEAFF

J gene: TRBJ2-2
V gene: TRBV29-1
clone size: NA
D gene: TRBD2
CDR3 DNA: TGCAGCGTGGGGGGAGGGAGAAACGACGGGGAGCTGTTTTTT
CDR3 protein: CSVGGGRNDGELFF

J gene: TRBJ1-4
V gene: TRBV9
clone size: NA
D gene: NA
CDR3 DNA: TGTGCCAGCAGCCCATCCTGGGGGGGGGCCGAAAAACTGTTTTTT
CDR3 protein: CASSPSWGGAEKLFF

J gene: TRBJ2-1
V gene: TRBV9
clone size: NA
D gene: TRBD2
CDR3 DNA: TGTGCCAGCAGCACTAGAGTGGGGCGGGAGTTGTTGAGTGAGCAGTTCTTC
CDR3 protein: CASSTRVGRELLSEQFF

J gene: TRBJ1-1
V gene: TRBV19
clone size: NA
D gene: NA
CDR3 DNA: TGTGCCAGTAGTAACCTCGGGACTGAAGCTTTCTTT
CDR3 protein: CASSNLGTEAFF

J gene: TRBJ1-1
V gene: TRBV14
clone size: NA
D gene: TRBD1
CDR3 DNA: TGTGCCAGCAGCCAGGGACAGACAGCTTTCTTT
CDR3 protein: CASSQGQTAFF

J gene: TRBJ1-2
V gene: TRBV5-1
clone size: NA
D gene: TRBD1
CDR3 DNA: TGCGCCAGCAGAGCGACAGGGGAATATGGCTACACCTTC
CDR3 protein: CASRATGEYGYTF

J gene: TRBJ2-7
V gene: TRBV27
clone size: NA
D gene: TRBD2
CDR3 DNA: TGTGCCAGCAGTTACGGACTAGCTTTTGGGGAGCAGTACTTC
CDR3 protein: CASSYGLAFGEQYF

J gene: TRBJ1-5
V gene: TRBV18
clone size: NA
D gene: NA
CDR3 DNA: TGTGCCAGCTCACCATTCGGCGGGGGTAGCAATCAGCCCCAGCATTTT
CDR3 protein: CASSPFGGGSNQPQHF

J gene: TRBJ1-5
V gene: TRBV28
clone size: few
D gene: NA
CDR3 DNA: TGTGCCAGCAGCCCTGGGGGGGCCGTTACTCAGCCCCAGCATTTT
CDR3 protein: CASSPGGAVTQPQHF

J gene: TRBJ2-3
V gene: TRBV5-4
clone size: NA
D gene: NA
CDR3 DNA: TGTGCCAGCAGCTTGGCCCGGGGAGTGTCAGATACGCAGTATTTT
CDR3 protein: CASSLARGVSDTQYF

J gene: TRBJ1-2
V gene: TRBV6-5
clone size: NA
D gene: TRBD1
CDR3 DNA: TGTGCCAGCAAGGTGGGACAGGGGGCCTATGGCTACACCTTC
CDR3 protein: CASKVGQGAYGYTF

J gene: TRBJ2-5
V gene: TRBV7-8
clone size: NA
D gene: TRBD1
CDR3 DNA: TGTGCCAGCAGCCCATCTCAGGGGGCGGCACGACGTGGAGAGACCCAGTACTTC
CDR3 protein: CASSPSQGAARRGETQYF

J gene: TRBJ2-7
V gene: TRBV5-4
clone size: NA
D gene: NA
CDR3 DNA: TGTGCCAGCAGCTTGGAGTTGTTGGGTGGTAGCAGCTACGAGCAGTACTTC
CDR3 protein: CASSLELLGGSSYEQYF

J gene: TRBJ1-5
V gene: TRBV7-9
clone size: NA
D gene: TRBD1
CDR3 DNA: TGTGCCAGCAGCCAGGGGACAGGGGACCAGCCCCAGCATTTT
CDR3 protein: CASSQGTGDQPQHF

J gene: TRBJ1-2
V gene: TRBV14
clone size: NA
D gene: NA
CDR3 DNA: TGTGCCAGCAGCCAAGACGAACTCTATGGCTACACCTTC
CDR3 protein: CASSQDELYGYTF

J gene: TRBJ2-3
V gene: TRBV18
clone size: NA
D gene: NA
CDR3 DNA: TGTGCCAGCTCACGGGACATCAGCACAGATACGCAGTATTTT
CDR3 protein: CASSRDISTDTQYF

J gene: TRBJ2-1
V gene: TRBV6-5
clone size: NA
D gene: TRBD1
CDR3 DNA: TGTGCCAGCAGTTACACCGGGACAGCGTCCTACAATGAGCAGTTCTTC
CDR3 protein: CASSYTGTASYNEQFF

J gene: TRBJ1-1
V gene: TRBV19
clone size: NA
D gene: NA
CDR3 DNA: TGTGCCAGTAGTATAGATCTCGCGGCGAAAGGGGCCCGGATCTTT
CDR3 protein: CASSIDLAAKGARIF

J gene: TRBJ2-7
V gene: TRBV5-6
clone size: NA
D gene: TRBD1
CDR3 DNA: TGTGCCAGCAGCTTCACCGGGACAGGTCCTTTTTCCTACGAGCAGTACTTC
CDR3 protein: CASSFTGTGPFSYEQYF

J gene: TRBJ2-7
V gene: TRBV6-6
clone size: once
D gene: NA
CDR3 DNA: TGTGCCAGCAGTCAGGACTGGCCCCCTGGCGAGCAGTACTTC
CDR3 protein: CASSQDWPPGEQYF

J gene: TRBJ2-6
V gene: TRBV7-3
clone size: NA
D gene: NA
CDR3 DNA: TGTGCCAGCAGCTTAACGCCAGGGTCTGGGGCCAACGTCCTGACTTTC
CDR3 protein: CASSLTPGSGANVLTF

J gene: TRBJ2-2
V gene: TRBV30
clone size: NA
D gene: TRBD2
CDR3 DNA: TGTGCCTGGGGACTAGGATGGGAGGAGCTGTTTTTT
CDR3 protein: CAWGLGWEELFF

J gene: TRBJ1-5
V gene: TRBV28
clone size: NA
D gene: TRBD1
CDR3 DNA: TGTGCCAGCAGTTTATACCAGGGGGTTCAGCCCCAGCATTTT
CDR3 protein: CASSLYQGVQPQHF

J gene: TRBJ1-2
V gene: TRBV9
clone size: NA
D gene: NA
CDR3 DNA: TGTGCCAGCAGCGTAGAAAGTAGCCGGAACTATGGCTACACCTTC
CDR3 protein: CASSVESSRNYGYTF

J gene: TRBJ2-1
V gene: TRBV28
clone size: NA
D gene: TRBD2
CDR3 DNA: TGTGCCAGCAGTTTAGTGACTAGCGGGTCTTACAATGAGCAGTTCTTC
CDR3 protein: CASSLVTSGSYNEQFF

J gene: TRBJ2-1
V gene: TRBV18
clone size: NA
D gene: NA
CDR3 DNA: TGTGCCAGCTCGCGGACTTGGAACCTCATCCCCAATGAGCAGTTCTTC
CDR3 protein: CASSRTWNLIPNEQFF

J gene: TRBJ2-3
V gene: TRBV18
clone size: once
D gene: TRBD2
CDR3 DNA: TGTGCCAGCTCACCGGGCGGGGGGCTCAAAGATACGCAGTATTTT
CDR3 protein: CASSPGGGLKDTQYF

J gene: TRBJ2-1
V gene: TRBV5-1
clone size: NA
D gene: TRBD2
CDR3 DNA: TGCGCCAGCAGCTCACCGGGACTACTGTACAATGAGCAGTTCTTC
CDR3 protein: CASSSPGLLYNEQFF

J gene: TRBJ2-7
V gene: TRBV6-6
clone size: NA
D gene: NA
CDR3 DNA: TGTGCCAGCCGTTGGGGACAAGCTTACGAGCAGTACTTC
CDR3 protein: CASRWGQAYEQYF

J gene: TRBJ2-1
V gene: TRBV6-4
clone size: many
D gene: TRBD2
CDR3 DNA: TGTGCCAGCAGTGTGGCTAGCGGGGAGTACAATGAGCAGTTCTTC
CDR3 protein: CASSVASGEYNEQFF

J gene: TRBJ2-5
V gene: TRBV7-9
clone size: NA
D gene: NA
CDR3 DNA: TGTGCCAGCAGCTACGTCTCGAGAGACAAGCTCCAAGAGACCCAGTACTTC
CDR3 protein: CASSYVSRDKLQETQYF

J gene: TRBJ1-2
V gene: TRBV5-6
clone size: NA
D gene: TRBD1
CDR3 DNA: TGTGCCAGCAGCGACAGGGTGTATTGGGGCTACACCTTC
CDR3 protein: CASSDRVYWGYTF

J gene: TRBJ2-2
V gene: TRBV2
clone size: NA
D gene: NA
CDR3 DNA: TGTGCCGGAGCGGGCAGGAGGAACGGGGAGCTGTTTTTT
CDR3 protein: CAGAGRRNGELFF

J gene: TRBJ2-7
V gene: TRBV30
clone size: NA
D gene: TRBD1
CDR3 DNA: TGTGCCTGGAGTACCGGGACAGCCAACTACGAGCAGTACTTC
CDR3 protein: CAWSTGTANYEQYF

J gene: TRBJ2-3
V gene: TRBV11-2
clone size: NA
D gene: TRBD2
CDR3 DNA: TGTGCCAGCACCCCCCGGCTAGACAGCGGGGGTGATACGCAGTATTTT
CDR3 protein: CASTPRLDSGGDTQYF